The entry below gives a single TCR beta chain sequence along with its context. Antigen unknown. This sample is drawn from a study of T cell repertoires in ileal Crohn's disease. Study as a whole: Every patient was operated on for stricturing (roughly 61%) or penetrating (39%) complications.

Produced via immunoSEQ multiplex PCR; TCRdb's table is partial and in-frame only. The profile covers roughly 15,000 clones, with more than 80% appearing a single time and around 4.2% taken by the ten largest. The CDR3 is 16 residues long. Germline CDR1 SGHDT, CDR2 YYEEEE. V gave up 3 bases and J gave up 5 bases; unmatched junction bases: 9. The study's findings and limits: Compared with CD4 T cells, sorted CD8 cells carried more expanded clones.

The sequence was obtained from an adult with Crohn's disease. The chain couples TRBV5-6 to TRBJ1-1, with 11 bases aligning to TRBD1. Specimen: ileal tissue. CDR3 in DNA: TGTGCCAGCAGCTCCCGGGACAGGGGGGAGTGGACTGAAGCTTTCTTT. Translation: CASSSRDRGEWTEAFF.